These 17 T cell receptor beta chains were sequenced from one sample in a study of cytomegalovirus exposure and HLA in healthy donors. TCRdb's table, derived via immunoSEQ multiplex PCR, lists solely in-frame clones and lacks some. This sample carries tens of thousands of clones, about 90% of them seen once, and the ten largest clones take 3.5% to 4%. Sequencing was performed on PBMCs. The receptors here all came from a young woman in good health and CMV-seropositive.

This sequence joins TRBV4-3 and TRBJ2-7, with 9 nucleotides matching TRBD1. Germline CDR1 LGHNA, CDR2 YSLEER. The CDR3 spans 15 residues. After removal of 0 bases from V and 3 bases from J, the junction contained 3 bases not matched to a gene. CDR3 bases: TGCGCCAGCAGCCAAGACGGGACAGGGATCTACGAGCAGTACTTC. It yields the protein CASSQDGTGIYEQYF.

CDR3 nucleotides: TGTGCCAGCAGTGAACTAGCGGGAACACAAGAGACCCAGTACTTC. It translates to CASSELAGTQETQYF. V is TRBV6-1 and J is TRBJ2-5; 9 bases fit TRBD2. Per germline, CDR1 MNHNS and CDR2 SASEGT. The V and J ends lost 2 bases and 2 bases, in that order; junction bases with no gene match: 3. The CDR3 is made up of 15 amino acids.

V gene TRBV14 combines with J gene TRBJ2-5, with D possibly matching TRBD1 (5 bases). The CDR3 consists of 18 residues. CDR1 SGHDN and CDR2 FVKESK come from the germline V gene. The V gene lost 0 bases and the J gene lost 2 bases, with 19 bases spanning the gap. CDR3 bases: TGTGCCAGCAGCCAAGAGGGGCCGGCAGGGCTTAAACAAGAGACCCAGTACTTC. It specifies CASSQEGPAGLKQETQYF.

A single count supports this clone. The CDR3 is CASSLVAGEGLNEQFF. The CDR3 DNA reads as TGTGCCAGCAGCTTAGTCGCCGGGGAAGGTCTGAATGAGCAGTTCTTC. The rearrangement uses TRBV13 and TRBJ2-1, with D possibly matching TRBD2 (5 bases). Germline V gives CDR1 PRHDT, CDR2 FYEKMQ (reference sequence). This CDR3 region has 16 residues. The germline V and J ends were trimmed by 1 base and 7 bases, with 17 bases remaining between them.

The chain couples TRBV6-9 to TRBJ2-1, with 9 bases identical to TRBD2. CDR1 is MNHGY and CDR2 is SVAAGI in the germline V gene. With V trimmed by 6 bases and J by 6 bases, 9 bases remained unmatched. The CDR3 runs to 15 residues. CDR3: CASSPRLAVSNEQFF. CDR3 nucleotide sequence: TGTGCCAGCAGCCCTAGACTAGCGGTTAGCAATGAGCAGTTCTTC.

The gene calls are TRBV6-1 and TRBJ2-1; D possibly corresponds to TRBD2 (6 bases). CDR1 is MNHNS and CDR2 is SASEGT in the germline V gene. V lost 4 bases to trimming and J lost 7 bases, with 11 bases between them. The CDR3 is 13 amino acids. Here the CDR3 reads CASSVLAANEQFF. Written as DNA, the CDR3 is TGTGCCAGCAGTGTATTAGCGGCAAATGAGCAGTTCTTC.

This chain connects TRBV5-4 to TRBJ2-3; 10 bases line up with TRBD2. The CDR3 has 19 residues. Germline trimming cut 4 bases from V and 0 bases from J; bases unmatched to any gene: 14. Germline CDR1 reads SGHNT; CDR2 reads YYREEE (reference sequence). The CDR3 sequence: CASSLPGLAGDTSTDTQYF. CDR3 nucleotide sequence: TGTGCCAGCAGCCTCCCCGGGCTAGCGGGAGATACTAGCACAGATACGCAGTATTTT. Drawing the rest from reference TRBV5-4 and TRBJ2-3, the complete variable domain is ETGVTQSPTHLIKTRGQQVTLRCSSQSGHNTVSWYQQALGQGPQFIFQYYREEENGRGNFPPRFSGLQFPNYSSELNVNALELDDSALYLCASSLPGLAGDTSTDTQYFGPGTRLTVL.

The DNA for the CDR3 is TGTGCCACCCATCCGGGACAGGGATGGTCCGAGCAGTACTTC. Protein: CATHPGQGWSEQYF. This sequence joins TRBV19 and TRBJ2-7; TRBD1 matches 9 bases. V trimming: 10 bases; J trimming: 6 bases; junction bases outside the gene matches: 13. Germline loops: CDR1 LNHDA, CDR2 SQIVND (reference sequence). The CDR3 totals 14 residues.

In DNA form, the CDR3 reads TGTGCCAGCAGCTTTCTGGGACAGGGTCACGACGAGCAGTACTTC. Translation: CASSFLGQGHDEQYF. V usage is TRBV5-4 and J usage is TRBJ2-7; 9 bases map to TRBD1. Per germline, CDR1 SGHNT and CDR2 YYREEE (reference sequence). The J segment lost 5 bases and the V segment lost 2 bases, leaving 8 bases of the junction unmatched. This CDR3 spans 15 amino acids.

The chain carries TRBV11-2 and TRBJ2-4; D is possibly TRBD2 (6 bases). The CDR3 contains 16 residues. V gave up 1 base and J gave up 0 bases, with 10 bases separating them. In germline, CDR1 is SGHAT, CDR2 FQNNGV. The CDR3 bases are TGTGCCAGCAGCTTAGTGTTGGGAGGAGCCAAAAACATTCAGTACTTC. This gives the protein CASSLVLGGAKNIQYF.

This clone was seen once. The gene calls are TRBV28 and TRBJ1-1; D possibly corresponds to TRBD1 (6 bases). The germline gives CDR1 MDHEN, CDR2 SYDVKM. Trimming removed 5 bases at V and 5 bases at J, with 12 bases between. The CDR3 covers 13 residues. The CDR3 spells CASSTRGGTEAFF. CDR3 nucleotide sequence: TGTGCCAGCAGTACCAGGGGTGGTACTGAAGCTTTCTTT.

The CDR3 sequence: CASSQAEGSLGYNEQFF. The DNA for the CDR3 is TGCGCCAGCAGCCAAGCCGAGGGATCCCTCGGCTACAATGAGCAGTTCTTC. The chain joins TRBV4-1 to TRBJ2-1; D is possibly TRBD2 (5 bases). The CDR3 covers 17 residues. Deletions cut 1 base from V and 3 bases from J, with 16 bases between. The V gene's germline CDR1 is MGHRA and CDR2 YSYEKL.

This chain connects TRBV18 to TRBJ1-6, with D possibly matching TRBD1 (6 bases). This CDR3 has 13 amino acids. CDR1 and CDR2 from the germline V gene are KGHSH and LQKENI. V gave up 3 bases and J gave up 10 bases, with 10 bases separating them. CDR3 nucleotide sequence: TGTGCCAGCTCACCCTCCAGGGGATCACCCCTCCACTTT. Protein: CASSPSRGSPLHF.

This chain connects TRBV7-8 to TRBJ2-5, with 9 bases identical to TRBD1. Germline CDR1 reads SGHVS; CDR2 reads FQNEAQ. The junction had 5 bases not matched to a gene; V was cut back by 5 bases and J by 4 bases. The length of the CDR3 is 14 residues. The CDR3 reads CASSNDRGGETQYF. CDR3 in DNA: TGTGCCAGCAGCAACGACAGGGGGGGAGAGACCCAGTACTTC.

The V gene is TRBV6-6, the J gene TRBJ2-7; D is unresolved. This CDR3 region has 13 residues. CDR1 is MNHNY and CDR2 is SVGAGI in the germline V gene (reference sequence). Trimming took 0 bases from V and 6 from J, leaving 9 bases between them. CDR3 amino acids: CASSYSRQVEQYF. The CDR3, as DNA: TGTGCCAGCAGTTACTCCCGCCAGGTCGAGCAGTACTTC.

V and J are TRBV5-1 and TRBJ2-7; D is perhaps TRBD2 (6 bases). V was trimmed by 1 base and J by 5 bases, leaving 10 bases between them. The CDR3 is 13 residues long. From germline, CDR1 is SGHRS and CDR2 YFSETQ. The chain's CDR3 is CASSLTRGNEQYF. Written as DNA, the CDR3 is TGCGCCAGCAGCTTGACGCGGGGCAACGAGCAGTACTTC.

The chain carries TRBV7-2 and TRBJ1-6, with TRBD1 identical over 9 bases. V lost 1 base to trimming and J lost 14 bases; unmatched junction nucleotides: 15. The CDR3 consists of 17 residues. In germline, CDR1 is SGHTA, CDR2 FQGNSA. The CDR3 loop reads CASSLEATGQGISALHF. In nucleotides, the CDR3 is TGTGCCAGCAGCTTAGAGGCCACAGGACAGGGGATTTCGGCCCTCCACTTT.